This is a list of T cell receptor beta chains from one sample in a study of T cell responses to AZD1222 COVID-19 vaccine. Generated by immunoSEQ multiplex PCR, the TCRdb table keeps only in-frame clones and is missing some. The repertoire includes roughly 120,000 clones, around nine tenths of them detected once, and approximately 6.5% sits in the top ten. The sequences come from peripheral blood, collected 28 days after the second AZD1222 dose. These receptors originate from an adult who received the AZD1222 COVID-19 vaccine. The CDR3 runs from the conserved cysteine through the conserved F or W.

v_gene	CDR3aa
TRBV9	CASSSHTGTGKDEQYF
TRBV19	CASSPGDTLNTEAFF
TRBV3-1/TRBV3-2	CASSHEGLGQYF
TRBV28	CATVRQGTLFRGYNEQFF
TRBV29-1	CSVAPAYTF
TRBV5-1	CASSLEGGNQPQHF
TRBV11-2	CASRLAGGAYNEQFF
TRBV5-5	CASSLWDYGYTF
TRBV7-9	CASSRQFDRRHNEQFF
TRBV28	CATTGQSYEQYF
TRBV4-2	CASSQEGAGGLYEQFF
TRBV11-2	CASRPAFSSYEQYF
TRBV19	CASMGPGLRSYEQYF
TRBV5-1	CASSEAGGRSYEQYF
TRBV14	CASSGPSSYNEQFF
TRBV28	CASRLTQNEQFF
TRBV9	CASSVVMGTEAFF
TRBV15	CATKFGGGGTTNSPLHF
TRBV6-5	CASSSSGTGAEGTQYF
TRBV4-3	CASSQDRMGQPQHF
TRBV21-1	CASSIWGFRQPQHF
TRBV7-3	CASSSVAGVGNEQFF